One sample yielded the 2 T cell receptor beta chains listed below, sequenced in a study of radiotherapy plus CTLA-4 blockade in lung cancer. Generated by immunoSEQ multiplex PCR, the TCRdb table keeps only in-frame clones and is missing some. The sample holds around 56,000 clones; over 75% are singletons and the top ten take 15% to 20%. The material sequenced was peripheral blood, taken from a patient treated with radiotherapy plus ipilimumab. The receptors were gathered from a human donor with non-small cell lung cancer who had a complete response to radiotherapy plus ipilimumab.

The chain couples TRBV4-3 to TRBJ2-1, with TRBD2 as a possible D gene (5 bases). Trimming left V 0 bases short and J 4 bases short, with 16 bases between. Germline lookup yields CDR1 LGHNA and CDR2 YSLEER. This CDR3 comprises 17 residues. The CDR3 nucleotides read TGCGCCAGCAGCCAAGATCTTCGGCTAGCCAATTACAATGAGCAGTTCTTC. The encoded protein is CASSQDLRLANYNEQFF.

This clone was counted once. The rearrangement joins TRBV6-5 to TRBJ1-2, with D unclear. This CDR3 contains 11 residues. Germline CDR1 reads MNHEY; CDR2 reads SVGAGI. Trimming stripped 2 bases from V and 7 bases from J, with 5 bases between. The CDR3 region has the DNA TGTGCCAGCAGTTACCGAGGTGGCTACACCTTC. Its protein product is CASSYRGGYTF.